A selection of T cell receptor beta chains follows, all from one sample in a study. TCRdb reanalysed the 5' RACE reads using MiXCR and keeps one entry per CDR3 protein. In the table there are tens of thousands of distinct CDR3 sequences, roughly 28% of which are singletons. Sequencing was done on a sample of naive CD4+ T cells sorted from blood. The receptors derive from a female donor with breast cancer. Both conserved end residues are part of each CDR3. Fields, in order: CDR3 protein, J gene, V gene.

CDR3 protein: CASSVETSGRETQYF; J gene: TRBJ2-5; V gene: TRBV6-1
CDR3 protein: CASTGQGRSQPQHF; J gene: TRBJ1-5; V gene: TRBV2
CDR3 protein: CATGSGAGELFF; J gene: TRBJ2-2; V gene: TRBV24-1
CDR3 protein: CSARGSNQPQHF; J gene: TRBJ1-5; V gene: TRBV29-1
CDR3 protein: CASSYNSPLHF; J gene: TRBJ1-6; V gene: TRBV28
CDR3 protein: CASSPDGSGTQYF; J gene: TRBJ2-5; V gene: TRBV6-6
CDR3 protein: CSARDGGGQPQHF; J gene: TRBJ1-5; V gene: TRBV20-1
CDR3 protein: CASSIGQGASPEYF; J gene: TRBJ2-7; V gene: TRBV7-2
CDR3 protein: CASSQTSAATNEKLFF; J gene: TRBJ1-4; V gene: TRBV4-2
CDR3 protein: CSAADRGSYEQYF; J gene: TRBJ2-7; V gene: TRBV29-1
CDR3 protein: CSADRDDEQYF; J gene: TRBJ2-7; V gene: TRBV20-1
CDR3 protein: CASSPRQGLGDEAFF; J gene: TRBJ1-1; V gene: TRBV6-5
CDR3 protein: CASSYGQGASTNEKLFF; J gene: TRBJ1-4; V gene: TRBV6-5
CDR3 protein: CASSSGLAVSSYNEQLF; J gene: TRBJ2-1; V gene: TRBV5-1
CDR3 protein: CASSQTGTGGNSEAFF; J gene: TRBJ1-1; V gene: TRBV4-1
CDR3 protein: CASSRNRGLAGATYEQYF; J gene: TRBJ2-7; V gene: TRBV7-8
CDR3 protein: CASSPPGQGLGSPLHF; J gene: TRBJ1-6; V gene: TRBV6-6
CDR3 protein: CASSRQTSGTDTQYF; J gene: TRBJ2-3; V gene: TRBV5-1
CDR3 protein: CSVVPGARGNTIYF; J gene: TRBJ1-3; V gene: TRBV29-1
CDR3 protein: CASSFLQGVVTGELFF; J gene: TRBJ2-2; V gene: TRBV28
CDR3 protein: CASSVVSSYNEQFF; J gene: TRBJ2-1; V gene: TRBV9
CDR3 protein: CASSRDFGGEQFF; J gene: TRBJ2-1; V gene: TRBV28
CDR3 protein: CASSQGPREFGYTF; J gene: TRBJ1-2; V gene: TRBV4-1
CDR3 protein: CSADGTSGGTLSTDTQYF; J gene: TRBJ2-3; V gene: TRBV20-1
CDR3 protein: CSASRSEGSGANVLTF; J gene: TRBJ2-6; V gene: TRBV20-1
CDR3 protein: CASSFQTDTYEQYF; J gene: TRBJ2-7; V gene: TRBV6-5
CDR3 protein: CASSFQGEAFF; J gene: TRBJ1-1; V gene: TRBV7-9
CDR3 protein: CASSSSGLYQETQYF; J gene: TRBJ2-5; V gene: TRBV27
CDR3 protein: CSARSREGGEQFF; J gene: TRBJ2-1; V gene: TRBV20-1
CDR3 protein: CSARDSRGVRHEQFF; J gene: TRBJ2-1; V gene: TRBV20-1
CDR3 protein: CASSLVQARSTEAFF; J gene: TRBJ1-1; V gene: TRBV5-5
CDR3 protein: CSATGGYLRNSPLHF; J gene: TRBJ1-6; V gene: TRBV20-1
CDR3 protein: CASRPDSADTQYF; J gene: TRBJ2-3; V gene: TRBV6-2/TRBV6-3